This T cell receptor beta chain was sequenced during a study of shared clonotypes between healthy human individuals. Unsorted PBMC samples were amplified in replicate PCRs containing about 0.3 ug DNA, about 30,000 T cell genomes. Sequenced by immunoSEQ multiplex PCR; TCRdb stores in-frame clones only, minus some. The table records around 450,000 clones, about four fifths of them present only once. The donors, all of them Caucasian adults, lived in Nashville, Tennessee. CDR1 and CDR2 from the germline V gene are SQVTM and ANQGSEA. This CDR3 spans 14 amino acids. The V and J ends lost 0 bases and 3 bases respectively, with 12 bases between them.

This chain connects TRBV29-1 to TRBJ2-7; D is undetermined. Sequenced input: PBMCs. The clonotype originates from a woman aged 40-49 years in good health. Some clones in this sample may be carry-over from other donors' samples. For the CDR3, the DNA is TGCAGCGTTGAAGACGGATCGGAAAACTACGAGCAGTACTTC. Its protein product is CSVEDGSENYEQYF.